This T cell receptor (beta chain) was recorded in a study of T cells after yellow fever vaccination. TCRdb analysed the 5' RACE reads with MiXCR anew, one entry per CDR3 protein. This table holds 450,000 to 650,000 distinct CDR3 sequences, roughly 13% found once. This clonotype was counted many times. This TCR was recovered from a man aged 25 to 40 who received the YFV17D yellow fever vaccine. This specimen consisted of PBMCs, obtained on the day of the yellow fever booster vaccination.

The CDR3 DNA is TGTGCCAGCAGCTTTAAACATCAGGGGACCGGGGAGCTGTTTTTT. Amino acids: CASSFKHQGTGELFF. The chain is built from TRBV7-2 and TRBJ2-2, with D perhaps TRBD1 (6 bases). Trimming pared 3 bases from V and 5 bases from J, leaving 13 bases between. The CDR3 totals 15 residues. Looked up from germline, CDR1 is SGHTA and CDR2 is FQGNSA.